This TCR beta chain came from a study of blood T cell repertoires in COVID-19. Background on the study: COVID-19 samples, acute and convalescent, were from the United States, Italy and Spain.

In the authors' methods: Amplifying reference gene primers gave estimates of nucleated cell counts. Repertoires were generated with immunoSEQ multiplex PCR, while TCRdb's copy carries only in-frame clones and drops some. That table gives V, J and clone size, and the DNA gave D and trimming. The sample holds under 450,000 clones, 65% to 90% seen once. Seattle participants joined during active infection and were tracked over time. This clone was counted a single time. CDR1 SGHRS and CDR2 YFSETQ come from the germline V gene. The CDR3 sequence is 14 residues long. The junction had 2 bases not matched to a gene; V was cut back by 3 bases and J by 4 bases.

This TCR was sampled from an older woman with COVID-19, enrolled during active disease. The sequencing input was peripheral blood. J is TRBJ1-2 and V is TRBV5-1, with 11 bases aligning to TRBD1. CDR3 bases: TGCGCCAGCAGCTCCGGGACAGGGGGCTATGGCTACACCTTC. Translating gives CASSSGTGGYGYTF.